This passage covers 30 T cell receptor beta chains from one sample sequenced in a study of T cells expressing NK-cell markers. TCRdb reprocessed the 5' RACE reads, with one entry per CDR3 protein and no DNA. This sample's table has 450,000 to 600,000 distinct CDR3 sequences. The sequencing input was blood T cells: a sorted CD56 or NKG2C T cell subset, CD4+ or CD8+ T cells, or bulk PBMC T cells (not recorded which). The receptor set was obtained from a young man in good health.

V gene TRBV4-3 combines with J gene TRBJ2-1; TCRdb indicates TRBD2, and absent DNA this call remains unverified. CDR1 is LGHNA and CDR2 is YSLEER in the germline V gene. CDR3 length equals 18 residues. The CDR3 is CASSQDSSGLAGGGEQFF.

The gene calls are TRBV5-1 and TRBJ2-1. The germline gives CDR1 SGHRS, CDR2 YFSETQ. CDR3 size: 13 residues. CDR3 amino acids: CASSDSFRNEQFF.

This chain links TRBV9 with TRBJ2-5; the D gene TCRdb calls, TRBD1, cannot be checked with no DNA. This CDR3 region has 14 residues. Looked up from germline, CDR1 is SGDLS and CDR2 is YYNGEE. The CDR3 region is CASSPPPPQETQYF.

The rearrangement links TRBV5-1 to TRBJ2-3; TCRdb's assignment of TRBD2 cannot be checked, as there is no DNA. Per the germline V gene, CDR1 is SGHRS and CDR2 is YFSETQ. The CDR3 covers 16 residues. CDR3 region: CASSLAGGPPPDTQYF. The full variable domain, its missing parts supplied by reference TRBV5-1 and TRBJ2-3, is KAGVTQTPRYLIKTRGQQVTLSCSPISGHRSVSWYQQTPGQGLQFLFEYFSETQRNKGNFPGRFSGRQFSNSRSEMNVSTLELGDSALYLCASSLAGGPPPDTQYFGPGTRLTVL.

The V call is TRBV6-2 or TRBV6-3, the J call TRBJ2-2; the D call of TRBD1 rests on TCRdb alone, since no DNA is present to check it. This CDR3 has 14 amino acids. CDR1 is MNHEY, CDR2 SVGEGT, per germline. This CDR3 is CASSRDSDTGELFF.

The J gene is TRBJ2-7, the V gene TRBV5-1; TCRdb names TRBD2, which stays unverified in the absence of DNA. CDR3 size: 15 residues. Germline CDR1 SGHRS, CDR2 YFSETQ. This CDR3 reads CASSETSGRGYEQYF.

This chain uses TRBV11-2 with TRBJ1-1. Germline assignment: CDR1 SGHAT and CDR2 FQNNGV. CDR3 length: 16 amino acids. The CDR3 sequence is CASRRAGTWGNTEAFF.

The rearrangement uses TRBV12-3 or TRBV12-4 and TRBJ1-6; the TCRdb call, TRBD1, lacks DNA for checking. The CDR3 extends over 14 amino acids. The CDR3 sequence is CASSLQGSYSPLHF.

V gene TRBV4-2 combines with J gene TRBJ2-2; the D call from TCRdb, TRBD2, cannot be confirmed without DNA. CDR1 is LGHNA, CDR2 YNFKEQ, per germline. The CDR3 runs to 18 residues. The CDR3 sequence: CASSQDSLVLGGTGELFF.

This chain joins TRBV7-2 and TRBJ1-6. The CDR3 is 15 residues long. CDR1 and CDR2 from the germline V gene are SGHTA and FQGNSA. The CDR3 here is CASSLAGQYNSPLHF.

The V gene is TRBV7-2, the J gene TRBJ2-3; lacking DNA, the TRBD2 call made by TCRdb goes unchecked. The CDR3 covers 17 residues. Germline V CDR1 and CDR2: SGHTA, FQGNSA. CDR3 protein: CASSSGLAGWSTDTQYF.

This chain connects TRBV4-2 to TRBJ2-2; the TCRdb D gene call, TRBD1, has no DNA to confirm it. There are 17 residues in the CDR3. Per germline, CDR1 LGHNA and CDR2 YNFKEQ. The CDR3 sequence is CASSSWGSVTNTGELFF.

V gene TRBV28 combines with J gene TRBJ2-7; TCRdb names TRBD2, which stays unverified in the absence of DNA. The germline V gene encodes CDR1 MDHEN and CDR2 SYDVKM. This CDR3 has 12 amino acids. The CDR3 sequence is CASRVGDYEQYF. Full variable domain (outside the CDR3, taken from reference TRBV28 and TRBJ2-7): DVKVTQSSRYLVKRTGEKVFLECVQDMDHENMFWYRQDPGLGLRLIYFSYDVKMKEKGDIPEGYSVSREKKERFSLILESASTNQTSMYLCASRVGDYEQYFGPGTRLTVT.

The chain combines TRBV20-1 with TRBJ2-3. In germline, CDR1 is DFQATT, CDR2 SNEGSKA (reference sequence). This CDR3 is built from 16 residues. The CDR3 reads CSARDSSSGRTDTQYF.

The CDR3: CATSEGQEQYF. This sequence joins TRBV24-1 and TRBJ2-7. This CDR3 contains 11 residues. The germline CDR1 and CDR2 sequences are KGHDR and SFDVKD.

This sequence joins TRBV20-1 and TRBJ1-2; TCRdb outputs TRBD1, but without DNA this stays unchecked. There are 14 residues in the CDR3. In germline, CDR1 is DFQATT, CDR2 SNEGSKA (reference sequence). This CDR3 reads CSARTRTQGNGYTF.

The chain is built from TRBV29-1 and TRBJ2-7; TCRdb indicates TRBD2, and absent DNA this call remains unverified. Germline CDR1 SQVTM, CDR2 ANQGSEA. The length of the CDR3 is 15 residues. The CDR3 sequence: CSGRREAPTIYEQYF.

The CDR3 sequence: CSARDLAETDTQYF. V gene TRBV20-1 combines with J gene TRBJ2-3. CDR1 is DFQATT and CDR2 is SNEGSKA in the germline V gene (reference sequence). This CDR3 has 14 amino acids.

This chain's CDR3 is CASSFGGREAFF. This chain connects TRBV12-3 or TRBV12-4 to TRBJ1-1; TCRdb's D gene call, TRBD1, goes unchecked for lack of DNA. This CDR3 has 12 amino acids.

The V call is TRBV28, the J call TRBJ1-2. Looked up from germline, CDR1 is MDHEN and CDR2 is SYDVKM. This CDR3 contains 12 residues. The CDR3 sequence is CASDTQYYGYTF.

CDR3 loop: CSAFELREMRETQYF. The genes are TRBV20-1 and TRBJ2-5. CDR1 is DFQATT, CDR2 SNEGSKA, per germline (reference sequence). The CDR3 is 15 amino acids.

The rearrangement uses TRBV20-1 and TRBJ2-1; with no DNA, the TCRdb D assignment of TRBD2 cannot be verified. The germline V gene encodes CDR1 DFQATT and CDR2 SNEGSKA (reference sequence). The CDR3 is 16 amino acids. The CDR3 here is CSATRTSGRIGSEQFF.

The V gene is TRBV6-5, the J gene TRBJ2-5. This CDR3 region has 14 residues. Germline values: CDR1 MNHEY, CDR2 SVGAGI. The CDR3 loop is CASSYSSQRETQYF.

This CDR3 is CSVEAAAVLYNEQFF. The rearrangement links TRBV29-1 to TRBJ2-1; absent DNA, TCRdb's TRBD2 call cannot be checked. Per the germline V gene, CDR1 is SQVTM and CDR2 is ANQGSEA. This CDR3 has 15 amino acids.

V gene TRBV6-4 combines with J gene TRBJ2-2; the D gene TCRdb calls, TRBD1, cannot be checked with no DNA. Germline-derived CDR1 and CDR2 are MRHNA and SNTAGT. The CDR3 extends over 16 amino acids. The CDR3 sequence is CASSDLTGTNTGELFF.

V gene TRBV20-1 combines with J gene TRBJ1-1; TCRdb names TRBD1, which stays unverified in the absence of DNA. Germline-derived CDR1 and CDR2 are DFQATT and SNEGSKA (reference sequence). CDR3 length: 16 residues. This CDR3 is CSARSPGGTGNTEAFF.

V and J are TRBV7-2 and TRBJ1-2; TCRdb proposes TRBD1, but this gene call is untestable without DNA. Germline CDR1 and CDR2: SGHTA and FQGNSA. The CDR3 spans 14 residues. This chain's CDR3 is CASSLVRAGGGYTF.

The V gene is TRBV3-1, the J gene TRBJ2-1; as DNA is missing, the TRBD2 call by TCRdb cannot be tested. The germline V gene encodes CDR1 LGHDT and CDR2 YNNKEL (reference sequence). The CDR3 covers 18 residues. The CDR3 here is CASSQEVHGAGLVNEQFF.

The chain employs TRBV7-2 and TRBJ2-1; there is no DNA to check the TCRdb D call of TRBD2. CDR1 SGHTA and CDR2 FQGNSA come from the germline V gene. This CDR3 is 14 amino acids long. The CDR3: CASSIDRGAYEQFF. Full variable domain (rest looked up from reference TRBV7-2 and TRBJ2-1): GAGVSQSPSNKVTEKGKDVELRCDPISGHTALYWYRQSLGQGLEFLIYFQGNSAPDKSGLPSDRFSAERTGGSVSTLTIQRTQQEDSAVYLCASSIDRGAYEQFFGPGTRLTVL.

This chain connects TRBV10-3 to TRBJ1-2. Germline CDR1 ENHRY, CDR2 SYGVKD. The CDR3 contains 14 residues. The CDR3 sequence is CAISEIVSVYGYTF.